Following are 23 T cell receptor beta chains from one sample sequenced in a study of TET2 disruption in CD19-targeted CAR T cells. The antigens of these receptors remain unknown. The data were produced by immunoSEQ multiplex PCR, yet TCRdb's version contains in-frame clones alone and is incomplete. The sample includes more than 25,000 clones. Treatment noted: autologous CTL019 cells: CD19 CAR with 4-1BB and CD3 zeta domains. The material sequenced was CD8- CAR+ T cells sorted from cultured blood T cells, taken for CD19 CAR T cell therapy. Subset reported: CD8-negative CAR-positive T cells from the infusion product. All receptors come from a man between 65 and 80 years old with chronic lymphocytic leukemia.

Turning to this clone: Coverage ceases 3 residues before the CDR3 finishes, and the germline J gene fills in the end. The chain uses TRBV5-5 and TRBJ2-7; possibly TRBD1 for D (5 bases). V was pared by 1 base and J by 6 bases, with 14 bases between. The V gene's germline CDR1 is SGHKS and CDR2 YYEKEE (reference sequence). This CDR3 contains 14 residues. CDR3 sequence reads: CASSLRTGLSEQYF. The part of the CDR3 DNA that was read is TGTGCCAGCAGCTTGCGTACAGGCCTATCCGAG.

Concerning this clone itself: The CDR3 end is not reached by the read, which stops 3 residues before it; the germline J gene fills it in. V and J are TRBV5-1 and TRBJ2-7; weak D call: TRBD2 (6 bases). Trimming took 7 bases from V and 0 from J, leaving 14 bases between them. The CDR3 has 14 residues. Looked up from germline, CDR1 is SGHRS and CDR2 is YFSETQ. CDR3 DNA (partial): TGCGCCAGCTACCCGGGGGACGTCTCCTACGAG. It encodes CASYPGDVSYE. The whole CDR3 sequence is CASYPGDVSYEQYF.

A note on this clone: With the read ending 3 residues before the CDR3 end, the germline J gene is used to fill in that end. The rearrangement links TRBV7-2 to TRBJ2-3; no reliable D call. The germline CDR1 and CDR2 sequences are SGHTA and FQGNSA. Trimming removed 2 bases from V and 4 bases from J, with 4 bases in between. The CDR3 has 12 residues. CDR3 bases read: TGTGCCAGCAGCTTATATCCAGATACG. As protein: CASSLYPDT. The CDR3 in its entirety is CASSLYPDTQYF.

As regards this clone: The CDR3 is cut off 3 residues early in the read; its end comes from the germline J gene. The chain carries TRBV29-1 and TRBJ1-6, with D tentatively TRBD1 (6 bases). Germline values: CDR1 SQVTM, CDR2 ANQGSEA. The CDR3 covers 12 residues. The CDR3 bases that were read are TGCAGCGTTCGGACAGCAAAAGGAGCC. It translates to CSVRTAKGA. Given in full, the CDR3 is CSVRTAKGALHF.

Comments on this clone: The read terminates 3 residues before the CDR3 end, so the remaining end is supplied by the germline J gene. The chain joins TRBV4-2 to TRBJ2-3; the D gene is possibly TRBD2 (6 bases). CDR1 is LGHNA, CDR2 YNFKEQ, per germline. Trimming cost V 1 base and J 4 bases, with 15 bases left between them. The CDR3 contains 16 residues. Here the CDR3 reads CASSQVVGGFADTQYF. The CDR3 bases that were read are TGTGCCAGCAGCCAAGTCGTGGGGGGTTTCGCAGATACG.

Comment on this clone: Coverage ceases 3 residues before the CDR3 finishes, and the germline J gene fills in the end. The rearrangement links TRBV7-7 to TRBJ2-2, with TRBD1 matching over 9 bases. The CDR3 runs 15 residues. Germline trimming cut 5 bases from V and 7 bases from J; bases unmatched to any gene: 8. Germline V gives CDR1 SSHAT, CDR2 FNYEAQ (reference sequence). The CDR3 bases that were read are TGTGCCAGCAGCCCCGGGACAGGGCATGGCGGGGAG. Protein: CASSPGTGHGGE. The entire CDR3 sequence reads CASSPGTGHGGELFF. The full variable domain, completed using reference TRBV7-7 and TRBJ2-2, is GAGVSQSPRYKVTKRGQDVTLRCDPISSHATLYWYQQALGQGPEFLTYFNYEAQPDKSGLPSDRFSAERPEGSISTLTIQRTEQRDSAMYRCASSPGTGHGGELFFGEGSRLTVL.

As for this clone: Germline and junction disagree at one end, which may indicate a read error. The missing CDR3 end, 3 residues past where the read stops, is filled in from the germline J gene. J is TRBJ2-2 and V is TRBV13, with TRBD1 matching over 10 bases. The CDR3 spans 17 residues. Germline V gene data show CDR1 as PRHDT and CDR2 as FYEKMQ (reference sequence). The part of the CDR3 DNA that was read is TGTGCCAGCAGCGTAGGTCTGGGACAGGGGCGAACCGGGGAG. It encodes CASSVGLGQGRTGE. The CDR3 reads in full as CASSVGLGQGRTGELFF.

On this clone itself: The read ends 3 residues shy of where the CDR3 ends; the end is completed using the germline J gene. In the same sample, other DNA sequences code for this CDR3. The chain links TRBV18 to TRBJ1-3, with TRBD1 matching over 8 bases. CDR1 KGHSH and CDR2 LQKENI come from the germline V gene. This CDR3 region has 16 residues. The V and J ends lost 2 bases and 2 bases, in that order; junction bases with no gene match: 5. CDR3 bases read: TGTGCCAGCTCACCAAACCAGGGGGCGGCTGGAAACACC. This translates into CASSPNQGAAGNT. The whole CDR3 is CASSPNQGAAGNTIYF.

A note on this clone: The missing CDR3 end, 3 residues past where the read stops, is filled in from the germline J gene. The chain recombines TRBV11-3 with TRBJ2-2; D might be TRBD1 (5 bases). This CDR3 spans 14 amino acids. Germline V gene data show CDR1 as SGHNT and CDR2 as YENEEA. Trimming cost V 5 bases and J 1 base, with 8 bases left between them. The part of the CDR3 DNA that was read is TGTGCCAGCAGCCCGCAGGGGAACACCGGGGAG. Translating gives CASSPQGNTGE. In full, the CDR3 is CASSPQGNTGELFF.

As for this clone: The read gets to within 3 residues of the CDR3 end, and the germline J gene fills in the rest. J is TRBJ2-5 and V is TRBV20-1, with D tentatively TRBD2 (6 bases). The V gene lost 3 bases and the J gene lost 1 base, with 9 bases spanning the gap. Germline assignment: CDR1 DFQATT and CDR2 SNEGSKA (reference sequence). The CDR3 is 13 amino acids. CDR3 bases read: TGCAGTGCTAGTGTTAGCGGCCAAGAGACC. Translation: CSASVSGQET. The complete CDR3 reads CSASVSGQETQYF.

In regard to this clone: The read is 3 residues too short to cover the CDR3 end, so that end is filled in from the germline J gene. The rearrangement links TRBV4-2 to TRBJ1-5, with a possible D match to TRBD1 (5 bases). V shed 0 bases and J shed 2 bases, with 11 bases lying between them. The CDR3 consists of 16 residues. Germline CDR1 and CDR2: LGHNA and YNFKEQ. Partial CDR3 DNA: TGTGCCAGCAGCCAAGAGGCAGGCAGGGGCAATCAGCCC. The encoded protein is CASSQEAGRGNQP. The CDR3 in its entirety is CASSQEAGRGNQPQHF.

Of note for this clone: The read ends 3 residues shy of where the CDR3 ends; the end is completed using the germline J gene. This chain joins TRBV19 and TRBJ1-1; the match to TRBD1 covers 8 bases. J was trimmed by 7 bases and V by 4 bases; bases with no gene match: 14. CDR3 length equals 16 residues. Germline V gene sequence: CDR1 LNHDA, CDR2 SQIVND (reference sequence). CDR3 amino acids: CASSSGTGWGTNEAFF. The part of the CDR3 DNA that was read is TGTGCCAGTAGTAGCGGGACAGGTTGGGGGACCAATGAA.

A remark on this clone: The CDR3 end falls 3 residues outside the read, so it is completed with the germline J gene. The rearrangement joins TRBV5-1 to TRBJ1-4, with 8 bases matching TRBD1. The CDR3 extends over 16 amino acids. Germline lookup yields CDR1 SGHRS and CDR2 YFSETQ. The ends lost 3 bases at V and 5 bases at J; junction bases unmatched: 9. The CDR3 sequence is CASSSGGQGSNEKLFF. The sequenced CDR3 bases are TGCGCCAGCAGCTCCGGAGGACAGGGCTCCAATGAAAAA.

Turning to this clone: The read falls 3 residues short of the CDR3 end, and the missing part is taken from the germline J gene. The chain is built from TRBV10-2 and TRBJ2-3; D might be TRBD1 (5 bases). CDR1 is WSHSY and CDR2 is SAAADI in the germline V gene. Trimming took off 2 bases at V and 3 bases at J, with 6 bases between the two ends. The CDR3 totals 13 residues. Incomplete CDR3 DNA: TGCGCCAGCAGTGAGGCAGGGACAGATACG. It encodes CASSEAGTDT. The CDR3 reads in full as CASSEAGTDTQYF.

Of note for this clone: The missing CDR3 end, 3 residues past where the read stops, is filled in from the germline J gene. The chain recombines TRBV20-1 with TRBJ2-1; D is unresolved. The CDR3 is 14 amino acids. CDR1 and CDR2 from the germline V gene are DFQATT and SNEGSKA (reference sequence). Trimming took 2 bases from V and 5 from J, leaving 13 bases between them. The covered CDR3 bases are TGCAGTGCTAGACAGGCTTGGATAGACAATGAG. Encoded protein: CSARQAWIDNE. The full CDR3 sequence reads CSARQAWIDNEQFF.

Note on this clone: The CDR3 extends 3 residues past the end of the read, so its final part is completed from the germline J gene. The rearrangement uses TRBV11-2 and TRBJ1-2; a weak D match, TRBD1 (6 bases). Germline V CDR1 and CDR2: SGHAT, FQNNGV. The CDR3 contains 12 residues. This chain's CDR3 is CASSPQGYDYTF. The sequenced part of the CDR3 DNA is TGTGCCAGCAGCCCACAGGGCTACGAC.

Comments on this clone: At one end the junction does not follow the germline gene, possibly because of a read error. The read ends 3 residues before the CDR3 terminus; that terminus is restored from the germline J gene. The chain uses TRBV4-2 and TRBJ2-2, with 10 nucleotides matching TRBD1. The CDR3 runs to 15 residues. CDR1 LGHNA and CDR2 YNFKEQ come from the germline V gene. CDR3 protein: CASSPGTGVAGELFF. The part of the CDR3 DNA that was read is TGCGCCAGCAGCCCCGGGACAGGGGTAGCCGGGGAG.

Of note for this clone: The read halts 3 residues ahead of the CDR3 end, with the missing end drawn from the germline J gene. The chain employs TRBV12-5 and TRBJ2-3; the match to TRBD1 covers 12 bases. The CDR3 contains 16 residues. The trim removed 6 bases at V and 3 bases at J, leaving 7 bases unmatched. Looked up from germline, CDR1 is LGHNT and CDR2 is FRNRAP. CDR3 sequence: CASGRGQGAETDTQYF. The CDR3 bases that were read are TGTGCTAGTGGAAGGGGACAGGGGGCAGAGACAGATACG. The entire variable domain, with the rest obtained from reference TRBV12-5 and TRBJ2-3, is as follows: DARVTQTPRHKVTEMGQEVTMRCQPILGHNTVFWYRQTMMQGLELLAYFRNRAPLDDSGMPKDRFSAEMPDATLATLKIQPSEPRDSAVYFCASGRGQGAETDTQYFGPGTRLTVL.

Concerning this clone itself: Read coverage stops 3 residues before the CDR3 terminus; the germline J gene supplies the remainder. The chain links TRBV12-3 or TRBV12-4 to TRBJ2-1; 8 nucleotides line up with TRBD1. Trimming removed 4 bases from V and 6 bases from J; junction bases left unmatched: 5. This CDR3 comprises 14 residues. The covered CDR3 bases are TGTGCCAGCAGTTACCAGGGGGCAGGCAATGAG. The encoded protein is CASSYQGAGNE. In full, the CDR3 is CASSYQGAGNEQFF.

Details on this clone: The read comes to an end 3 residues before the CDR3 does, leaving the germline J gene to fill in the end. The rearrangement links TRBV7-3 to TRBJ1-2; D gene unclear. Germline V lookup: CDR1 SGHTA, CDR2 FQGTGA. This CDR3 is built from 17 residues. CDR3 sequence reads: CASSLGLAGASTDTYTF. The CDR3 DNA, read in part, is TGTGCCAGCAGCTTAGGACTAGCGGGCGCTAGCACAGATACC.

Turning to this clone: The read is 3 residues too short to cover the CDR3 end, so that end is filled in from the germline J gene. The chain combines TRBV20-1 with TRBJ1-6; 10 nucleotides align to TRBD1. With 0 bases clipped from V and 6 bases from J, the junction kept 2 bases outside the gene matches. CDR1 is DFQATT, CDR2 SNEGSKA, per germline (reference sequence). This CDR3 spans 15 amino acids. The CDR3 bases that were read are TGCAGTGCTAGAGAAGACAGGGGGCTTAATTCACCC. This encodes CSAREDRGLNSP. In full, the CDR3 is CSAREDRGLNSPLHF.

A note on this clone: The CDR3 extends 3 residues past the end of the read, so its final part is completed from the germline J gene. Other DNA sequences from this sample encode an identical CDR3 as well. J is TRBJ1-3 and V is TRBV5-6, with D unclear. The ends were cut back, 0 bases at V and 2 bases at J, with 6 bases in the middle. From germline, CDR1 is SGHDT and CDR2 YYEEEE. The CDR3 runs to 14 residues. The sequenced part of the CDR3 DNA is TGTGCCAGCAGCTTGGTCCTAACTGGAAACACC. Residues: CASSLVLTGNT. The entire CDR3 protein reads CASSLVLTGNTIYF. The whole variable domain, remainder taken from reference TRBV5-6 and TRBJ1-3, is DAGVTQSPTHLIKTRGQQVTLRCSPKSGHDTVSWYQQALGQGPQFIFQYYEEEERQRGNFPDRFSGHQFPNYSSELNVNALLLGDSALYLCASSLVLTGNTIYFGEGSWLTVV.

As regards this clone: The read ends 3 residues before the CDR3 terminus; that terminus is restored from the germline J gene. The V call is TRBV18, the J call TRBJ2-7, with D tentatively TRBD1 (5 bases). The CDR3 contains 14 residues. Germline V gene sequence: CDR1 KGHSH, CDR2 LQKENI. The V end was cut by 3 bases, the J end by 3 bases, with 12 bases between. The part of the CDR3 DNA that was read is TGTGCCAGCTCACCTTCAGGGTCGATCTACGAG. Residues: CASSPSGSIYE. The complete CDR3 reads CASSPSGSIYEQYF.